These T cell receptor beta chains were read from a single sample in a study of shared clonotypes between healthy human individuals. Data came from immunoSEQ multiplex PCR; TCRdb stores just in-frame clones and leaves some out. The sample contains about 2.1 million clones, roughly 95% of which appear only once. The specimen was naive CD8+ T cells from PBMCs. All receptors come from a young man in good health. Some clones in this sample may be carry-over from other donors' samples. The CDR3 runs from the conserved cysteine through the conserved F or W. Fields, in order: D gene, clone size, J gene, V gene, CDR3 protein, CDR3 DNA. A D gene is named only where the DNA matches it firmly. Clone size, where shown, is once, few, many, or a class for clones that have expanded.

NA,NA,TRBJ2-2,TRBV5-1,CASSPPVIAHTGELFF,TGCGCCAGCAGCCCGCCGGTAATAGCGCACACCGGGGAGCTGTTTTTT
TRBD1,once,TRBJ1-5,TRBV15,CATSSEDRQDQPQHF,TGTGCCACCAGCAGTGAGGACAGGCAAGATCAGCCCCAGCATTTT
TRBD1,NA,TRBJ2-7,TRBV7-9,CASRPGQGAREQYF,TGTGCCAGCAGGCCGGGACAGGGGGCGCGGGAGCAGTACTTC
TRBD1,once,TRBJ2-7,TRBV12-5,CAKTGGSYEQYF,TGTGCGAAGACAGGGGGTAGCTACGAGCAGTACTTC
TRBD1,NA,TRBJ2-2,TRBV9,CASSPDRGNTGELFF,TGTGCCAGCAGCCCCGACAGGGGGAACACCGGGGAGCTGTTTTTT
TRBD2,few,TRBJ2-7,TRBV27,CASSLSGRHEQYF,TGTGCCAGCAGTCTCAGCGGGAGGCACGAGCAGTACTTC
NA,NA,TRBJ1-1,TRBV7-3,CASSLNRANTEAFF,TGTGCCAGCAGCTTAAATCGGGCGAACACTGAAGCTTTCTTT
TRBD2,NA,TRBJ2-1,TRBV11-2,CASLTSASEQFF,TGTGCCAGCCTTACTAGCGCAAGTGAGCAGTTCTTC
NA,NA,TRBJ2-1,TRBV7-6,CASSLGENNEQFF,TGTGCCAGCAGCTTAGGAGAAAACAATGAGCAGTTCTTC
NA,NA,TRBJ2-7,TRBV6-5,CATQSYLRGNEQYF,TGTGCCACCCAGTCTTATCTTCGGGGTAACGAGCAGTACTTC
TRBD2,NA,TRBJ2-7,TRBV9,CASSVGTGGTYEQYF,TGTGCCAGCAGCGTAGGAACGGGGGGAACCTACGAGCAGTACTTC
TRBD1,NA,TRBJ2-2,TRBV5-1,CASSYPDRGPNTGELFF,TGCGCCAGCAGCTACCCCGACAGGGGTCCAAACACCGGGGAGCTGTTTTTT
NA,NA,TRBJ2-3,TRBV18,CASSGGPSDTQYF,TGTGCCAGCTCAGGGGGACCTAGCGATACGCAGTATTTT
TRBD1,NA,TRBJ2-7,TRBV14,CASSHHRDRVSYEQYF,TGTGCCAGCAGCCATCACCGGGACAGGGTTTCCTACGAGCAGTACTTC
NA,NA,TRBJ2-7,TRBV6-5,CASSYEWGGYEQYF,TGTGCCAGCAGTTACGAGTGGGGCGGGTACGAGCAGTACTTC
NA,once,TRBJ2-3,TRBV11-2,CASTPFRVVSTDTQYF,TGTGCCAGCACCCCGTTCAGGGTGGTTAGCACAGATACGCAGTATTTT
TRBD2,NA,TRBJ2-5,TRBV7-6,CASSGTWGGRETQYF,TGTGCCAGCAGCGGCACTTGGGGGGGGAGAGAGACCCAGTACTTC
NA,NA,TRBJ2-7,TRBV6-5,CASRTVRVNEQYF,TGTGCCAGCAGAACAGTCAGAGTTAACGAGCAGTACTTC
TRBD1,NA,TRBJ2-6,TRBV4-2,CASSQDRYNRGPSGANVLTF,TGTGCCAGCAGCCAAGATCGGTATAACAGGGGCCCCTCTGGGGCCAACGTCCTGACTTTC
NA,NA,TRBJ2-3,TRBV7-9,CASSGGVGVSDTQYF,TGTGCCAGCAGCGGGGGCGTCGGTGTCTCAGATACGCAGTATTTT
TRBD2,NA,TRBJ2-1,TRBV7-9,CASSPRSSGIGDEQFF,TGTGCCAGCAGCCCGCGTTCTAGCGGGATTGGGGATGAGCAGTTCTTC
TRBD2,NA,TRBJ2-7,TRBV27,CASSSDSGVTYEQYF,TGTGCCAGCAGTTCCGATAGCGGGGTTACCTACGAGCAGTACTTC
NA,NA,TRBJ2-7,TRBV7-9,CASSLARSWTEQYF,TGTGCCAGCAGCTTAGCCAGGTCCTGGACCGAGCAGTACTTC
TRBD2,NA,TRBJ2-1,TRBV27,CASSFSRGENEQFF,TGTGCCAGCAGTTTCTCCCGGGGGGAAAATGAGCAGTTCTTC
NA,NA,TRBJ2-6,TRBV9,CASRGQIQRAGANVLTF,TGTGCCAGCAGAGGACAGATCCAGCGAGCCGGGGCCAACGTCCTGACTTTC
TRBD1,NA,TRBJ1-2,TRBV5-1,CASSLSHGAGGYGYTF,TGCGCCAGCAGCTTATCTCATGGGGCAGGGGGCTATGGCTACACCTTC
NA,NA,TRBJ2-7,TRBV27,CASSLRGTYGYEQYF,TGTGCCAGCAGCCTTAGGGGGACATACGGCTACGAGCAGTACTTC
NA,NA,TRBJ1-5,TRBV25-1,CASSVGDSNQPQHF,TGTGCCAGCAGTGTTGGGGATAGCAATCAGCCCCAGCATTTT
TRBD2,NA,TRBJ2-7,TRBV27,CASSLSPGLAGGLSF,TGTGCCAGCAGTTTATCCCCGGGACTAGCGGGAGGCCTAAGTTTC
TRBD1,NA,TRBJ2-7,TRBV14,CASSPIVGQGVPEEQYF,TGTGCCAGCAGCCCAATAGTGGGACAGGGGGTACCAGAGGAGCAGTACTTC
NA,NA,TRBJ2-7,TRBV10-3,CAISEPWRTDKDYEQYF,TGTGCCATCAGTGAGCCTTGGAGGACGGACAAAGACTACGAGCAGTACTTC
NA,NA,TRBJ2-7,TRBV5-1,CASSLELGTLDYEQYF,TGCGCCAGCAGCTTGGAATTGGGGACTCTCGACTACGAGCAGTACTTC
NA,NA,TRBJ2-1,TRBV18,CASSPPKGYNEQFF,TGTGCCAGCTCACCACCGAAGGGGTACAATGAGCAGTTCTTC
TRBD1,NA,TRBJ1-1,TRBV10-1,CASSDRTGGISEAFF,TGCGCCAGCAGTGACCGGACAGGGGGAATTTCTGAAGCTTTCTTT
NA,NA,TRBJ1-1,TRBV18,CASSPGSGTTEAFF,TGTGCCAGCTCACCGGGCTCGGGGACCACTGAAGCTTTCTTT
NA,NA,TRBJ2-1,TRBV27,CASSAQGPYNEQFF,TGTGCCAGCAGTGCCCAGGGACCTTACAATGAGCAGTTCTTC
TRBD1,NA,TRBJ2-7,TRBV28,CASSFPGTGREQYF,TGTGCCAGCAGTTTTCCCGGGACAGGGCGCGAGCAGTACTTC
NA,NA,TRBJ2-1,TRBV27,CASSLTGSPSYNEQFF,TGTGCCAGCAGTCTTACAGGGTCCCCCTCCTACAATGAGCAGTTCTTC
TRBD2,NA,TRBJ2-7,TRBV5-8,CASSLGLVAGGTYEQYF,TGTGCCAGCAGCTTGGGGTTGGTAGCGGGAGGCACCTACGAGCAGTACTTC
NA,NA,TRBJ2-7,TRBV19,CASSLGRTYEQYF,TGTGCCAGTAGTCTAGGAAGGACCTACGAGCAGTACTTC
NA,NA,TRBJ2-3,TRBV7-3,CASSERRSSTDTQYF,TGTGCCAGCAGCGAGCGGAGATCTAGCACAGATACGCAGTATTTT
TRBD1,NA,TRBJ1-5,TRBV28,CASTPGAGGNQPQHF,TGTGCCAGCACCCCCGGGGCAGGGGGTAACCAGCCCCAGCATTTT
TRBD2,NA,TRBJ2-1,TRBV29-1,CSVRLAENNEQFF,TGCAGCGTCCGACTAGCGGAAAACAATGAGCAGTTCTTC
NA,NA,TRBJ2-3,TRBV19,CASRATTSTDTQYF,TGTGCCAGTAGGGCAACGACTAGCACAGATACGCAGTATTTT
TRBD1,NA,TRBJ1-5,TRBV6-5,CASRFRTGHQPQHF,TGTGCCAGCAGGTTTAGGACAGGCCATCAGCCCCAGCATTTT
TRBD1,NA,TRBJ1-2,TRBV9,CASSFARGPPNYGYTF,TGTGCCAGCAGCTTCGCGAGGGGGCCTCCAAACTATGGCTACACCTTC
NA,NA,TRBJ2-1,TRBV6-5,CASSYELSSYNEQFF,TGTGCCAGCAGTTATGAGTTGAGCTCCTACAATGAGCAGTTCTTC
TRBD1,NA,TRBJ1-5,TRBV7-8,CASSLPGQGGQPQHF,TGTGCCAGCAGCTTACCGGGACAGGGAGGTCAGCCCCAGCATTTT